The 15 T cell receptor beta chains below were found in one sample sequenced in a study of T cell responses to AZD1222 COVID-19 vaccine. Repertoires were generated with immunoSEQ multiplex PCR, while TCRdb's copy carries only in-frame clones and drops some. Altogether some 150,000 clones are present, 93% being singletons, with the ten largest covering approximately 4.9%. Material: peripheral blood, obtained on day 0 of AZD1222 vaccination. The receptors were gathered from an adult in good health.

The chain uses TRBV27 and TRBJ1-6; D ambiguous. The CDR3 is 13 amino acids. Trimming stripped 1 base from V and 10 bases from J, with 8 bases between. Germline CDR1 reads MNHEY; CDR2 reads SMNVEV (reference sequence). CDR3 region: CASSLWFSSPLHF. The CDR3 region has the DNA TGTGCCAGCAGTTTATGGTTCAGCTCACCCCTCCACTTT.

The DNA of the CDR3 is TGTGCCAGCCGGGGGATTTGGGAGCAACCTGAAGCTTTCTTT. It yields the protein CASRGIWEQPEAFF. The chain recombines TRBV6-5 with TRBJ1-1; possible D gene TRBD1, 5 bases. Germline assignment: CDR1 MNHEY and CDR2 SVGAGI. The CDR3 loop spans 14 amino acids. V lost 8 bases, J lost 6 bases, and 19 bases lay in between.

CDR3: CASSPSGGVNEQFF. The DNA for the CDR3 is TGTGCCAGCAGCCCTAGCGGGGGGGTCAATGAGCAGTTCTTC. The rearrangement links TRBV7-3 to TRBJ2-1; 12 nucleotides match TRBD2. The CDR3 has 14 residues. Germline values: CDR1 SGHTA, CDR2 FQGTGA. The trim removed 5 bases at V and 6 bases at J, leaving 2 bases unmatched.

The rearrangement uses TRBV4-2 and TRBJ1-5; no clear D. Trimming cost V 0 bases and J 0 bases, with 9 bases left between them. Germline loops: CDR1 LGHNA, CDR2 YNFKEQ. CDR3 length: 16 amino acids. CDR3 protein: CASSQDPVYSNQPQHF. The DNA of the CDR3 is TGTGCCAGCAGCCAAGACCCGGTCTATAGCAATCAGCCCCAGCATTTT.

This sequence joins TRBV29-1 and TRBJ2-1; D perhaps matches TRBD1 (6 bases). V lost 3 bases, J lost 2 bases, and 14 bases lay in between. Germline CDR1 is SQVTM and CDR2 is ANQGSEA. The CDR3 covers 15 residues. The CDR3 protein is CSVETTTGTYNEQFF. The CDR3 nucleotides read TGCAGCGTTGAGACCACGACAGGTACCTACAATGAGCAGTTCTTC.

On this clone: The sample has other DNA sequences that encode this CDR3 too. The V call is TRBV7-2, the J call TRBJ1-1; D call uncertain. This CDR3 is built from 13 residues. Germline V gene lookup returns CDR1 SGHTA and CDR2 FQGNSA. Trimming stripped 1 base from V and 1 base from J, with 4 bases between. In nucleotides, the CDR3 is TGTGCCAGCAGCTTAGGCCAGAACACTGAAGCTTTCTTT. This translates into CASSLGQNTEAFF.

The J gene is TRBJ1-6, the V gene TRBV21-1; the D segment call TRBD1 is taken from the table without a DNA check. TRBV21-1 is reported as a pseudogene. This CDR3 is 18 amino acids long. CDR3: CASSKRGTAINYNSPLHF. CDR3 sequence (DNA): TGTGCCAGCAGCAAAAGGGGGACAGCTATCAACTATAATTCACCCCTCCACTTT.

V is TRBV11-1 and J is TRBJ2-7; 10 bases are shared with TRBD1. V gave up 5 bases and J gave up 6 bases; unmatched junction bases: 10. Germline-derived CDR1 and CDR2 are SGHAT and FQDESV (reference sequence). The CDR3 is 15 amino acids. CDR3 sequence (DNA): TGTGCCAGCAGCCCCTCGACGGACAGGGGGATCGAGCAGTACTTC. Translating gives CASSPSTDRGIEQYF.

The gene calls are TRBV28 and TRBJ2-1; D not resolved. V was shortened by 3 bases and J by 0 bases, with 9 bases between the two germline ends. The CDR3 consists of 15 residues. The germline gives CDR1 MDHEN, CDR2 SYDVKM. The CDR3 spells CASSLTPSSYNEQFF. DNA of the CDR3: TGTGCCAGCAGTTTGACACCGAGCTCCTACAATGAGCAGTTCTTC.

V usage is TRBV9 and J usage is TRBJ1-1; 10 nucleotides line up with TRBD1. The junction had 9 bases not matched to a gene; V was cut back by 3 bases and J by 7 bases. The CDR3 runs to 15 residues. CDR1 is SGDLS and CDR2 is YYNGEE in the germline V gene. CDR3 nucleotide sequence: TGTGCCAGCAGCGAAGGGACAGGGGAATTAGGTGAAGCTTTCTTT. Protein sequence: CASSEGTGELGEAFF.

The rearrangement links TRBV11-2 to TRBJ1-5; D possibly corresponds to TRBD1 (5 bases). V was trimmed by 1 base and J by 7 bases, leaving 14 bases between them. CDR3 length equals 15 residues. CDR1 and CDR2 from the germline V gene are SGHAT and FQNNGV. CDR3 protein: CASSLGWGLEQPQHF. The DNA of the CDR3 is TGTGCCAGCAGCTTAGGATGGGGCTTGGAGCAGCCCCAGCATTTT. Based on the CDR3 plus reference TRBV11-2 and TRBJ1-5, the full variable domain is EAGVAQSPRYKIIEKRQSVAFWCNPISGHATLYWYQQILGQGPKLLIQFQNNGVVDDSQLPKDRFSAERLKGVDSTLKIQPAKLEDSAVYLCASSLGWGLEQPQHFGDGTRLSIL.

The chain's CDR3 is CASSERTELEKLFF. The CDR3 region has the DNA TGCGCCAGCAGTGAGCGGACAGAGCTTGAAAAACTGTTTTTT. The chain has TRBV10-2 and TRBJ1-4; weak D call: TRBD1 (6 bases). This CDR3 has 14 residues. Trimming left V 2 bases short and J 7 bases short, with 11 bases between. Germline V gene data show CDR1 as WSHSY and CDR2 as SAAADI.

V gene TRBV11-2 combines with J gene TRBJ2-2; TRBD2 is a possible D gene (5 bases). Germline CDR1 and CDR2: SGHAT and FQNNGV. This CDR3 has 14 residues. V was clipped by 5 bases and J by 7 bases, with 14 bases between them. The CDR3 region is CASSARRVGGELFF. As DNA, the CDR3 is TGTGCCAGCAGCGCCCGGCGGGTGGGCGGGGAGCTGTTTTTT.

This chain connects TRBV4-1 to TRBJ1-2, with 9 bases identical to TRBD1. V was pared by 4 bases and J by 8 bases, with 11 bases of the junction left unmatched. This CDR3 has 15 amino acids. Germline CDR1 MGHRA, CDR2 YSYEKL. The CDR3 sequence: CASSRVGTGPEGYTF. CDR3 DNA sequence: TGCGCCAGCAGCCGGGTCGGGACAGGGCCAGAAGGCTACACCTTC.

This clone was seen a few times. This sequence joins TRBV29-1 and TRBJ1-5; D not certain. The germline V and J ends were trimmed by 2 bases and 4 bases, with 9 bases remaining between them. The CDR3 sequence is 13 residues long. The germline V gene has CDR1 SQVTM and CDR2 ANQGSEA. CDR3 in DNA: TGCAGCGTTGAAATAGAGTTTAATCAGCCCCAGCATTTT. It codes for CSVEIEFNQPQHF.